This TCR beta chain appears in the sequencing data of a study of monozygotic twins with cystic fibrosis. Sequencing was performed with immunoSEQ multiplex PCR; in TCRdb, only in-frame clones are kept and a portion is missing. The data contain 30,000 or so clones, 95% to 98% of them singletons. Concerning this clone: Its antigen is not known.

Trimming took 3 bases from V and 0 from J; bases not matched to a gene: 11. Germline V gene sequence: CDR1 SGHNT, CDR2 YYREEE (reference sequence). The CDR3 is 18 residues long. Findings of the study overall: Monozygotic CF twin pairs shared significantly more nucleotide-identical clonotypes than unrelated CF individuals did.

The sequencing sample was made of blood. The V and J genes are TRBV5-4 and TRBJ2-1; 8 bases match TRBD2. The receptor's source is a girl aged 2 to 9 with cystic fibrosis. The CDR3 DNA follows: TGTGCCAGCAGCTATGAGCCGGTAGCGGGGATCTCCTACAATGAGCAGTTCTTC. This sequence encodes CASSYEPVAGISYNEQFF.